This T cell receptor (beta chain) stems from a study of T cell responses to AZD1222 COVID-19 vaccine (dated by TCRdb to the early 2020s). Regarding the research as a whole: TCR sequencing covered some 250 trial participants: about 210 given two doses of AZD1222 and approximately 25 given two doses of MenACWY control vaccine. Trial participants were enrolled into age subgroups of 18-55, 56-69 and 70-plus years, which contained around 150, 28 and 57 TCR-sequenced participants, respectively.

As concerns this clone: Its antigen remains undetermined. The sample holds no much larger clone one base away, and base qualities are not on file.

The CDR3 regions of human TCRbeta chains were analyzed by immunosequencing. The paper's data handling went like this. TCRs in the repertoires were matched against a reference library of SARS-CoV-2-specific TCRs that had been generated with the MIRA antigen-specificity platform. Breadth was defined as the fraction of unique TCRs that were SARS-CoV-2-associated, and depth was defined as the fraction of total T cells that were SARS-CoV-2-associated. Using the MIRA data, each spike-specific TCR was mapped to the spike region that the TCR reacts to and placed in a CD4 or CD8 class. Log10-transformed breadth and depth values were compared by one-way ANOVA with Sidak's multiple comparisons tests. TCRdb took over this immuneACCESS table, retaining in-frame rearrangements with V and J assigned. Such tables are incomplete; in checked studies, under half of the missing clones stem from an unresolved V gene, and the remainder is unexplained. The V and J calls and clone size come from that table; D and trimming were worked out from the DNA. A total of 95,000 to 100,000 clones appear in this sample, around 84% of them only once. The ten largest clones capture approximately 15% of the sample.

What the study reported, not specific to this receptor: Conclusions about previously exposed vaccinees are limited because only six or seven AZD1222 recipients were SARS-CoV-2 seropositive at baseline. Because no samples from the day 14 peak response were available, repertoires could be characterized only after the peak T cell response. Participants were mostly white British, with more females than males. The authors suggested clonal diversity may have been underestimated. After two AZD1222 doses, spike-specific TCR breadth and depth were significantly higher than at day 0 and than in MenACWY recipients. Reportedly, close to half of the unique spike-specific TCRs recognized epitopes lying outside the regions that are mutated in the B.1.351 and B.1.1.7 variants. CD4 TCRs associated with the vaccine covered the entire spike protein, and the dominant responses were in regions 160-218 and 743-854. The 56-69-year group was small, and its depth increase did not reach significance, likely because of low power.

The CDR3 has 14 amino acids, counting the end cysteine and phenylalanine. The only DNA kept is the CDR3, 42 bases in frame from the first base. V lost 5 bases and J lost 5 bases, and the count of bases not matched to a germline gene is 9. Reading the germline V gene gives CDR1 ENHRY and CDR2 SYGVKD. Interpreted using the paper, the time point label stands for: about 28 days (+/-7) after the second vaccine dose. AZD1222 recipients whose second dose came at about 4 weeks and those whose second dose came at about 12 weeks were combined into one group, since spike-specific TCR depth and breadth did not differ between the two schedules. Vaccinee samples came from UK trials COV001 and COV002, including a single-blind randomized controlled phase 2/3 trial of AZD1222 (ChAdOx1 nCoV-19) in healthy adults. For TCRbeta chain sequencing, PBMC samples were collected from trial participants at day 0 and at day 28 after the second dose.

Sample: peripheral blood, taken 28 days after the second AZD1222 dose. In this chain, TRBV10-3 is recombined with TRBJ2-7, with 7 bases in between that match TRBD2. This receptor was obtained from an adult who received the AZD1222 COVID-19 vaccine. The CDR3 reads as follows: CAISSLAARNEQYF. The sequenced DNA is TGTGCCATCAGTAGTCTAGCGGCGCGGAACGAGCAGTACTTC.